This note documents a single T cell receptor beta chain sequence. Its antigen is still unknown. No much larger clone is present one base from it, and per-base qualities are unavailable. The entry originates in a study of PD-1 blockade in classical Hodgkin lymphoma (dated by TCRdb to 2018 to 2020). With respect to the entire study: To define a peripheral blood immune signature of response to PD-1 blockade in classical Hodgkin lymphoma, the study combined TCR beta sequencing with CyTOF. Study-level results and caveats: Only a single clinical trial cohort was studied, and what caused the repertoire differences, possibly disease activity or prior therapy, remained undefined. Baseline TCR diversity was reported to be lower in newly diagnosed patients than in healthy donors, and even lower in relapsed/refractory patients.

Relative to germline, V is 8 bases shorter and J is 4 bases shorter, with 11 bases between their ends. The CDR3 covers 12 residues, taking in both the cysteine and the phenylalanine. The retained sequence is limited to the CDR3, 36 bases, with the frame set at the first base. From the germline V gene, CDR1 is SNHLY and CDR2 is FYNNEI. The Qiagen DNeasy kit was used to extract genomic DNA both from unsorted PBMCs and from the negatively selected CD4+ and CD8+ fractions. TCR beta CDR3 regions were amplified by immunoSEQ multiplex PCR using primers annealing to V and J segments. Amplification bias was minimized using a synthetic immune receptor repertoire, and residual bias was removed computationally after sequencing. On the authors' methods: Custom Python scripts were used to quantify repertoire diversity as the Shannon entropy index. The unsorted, CD4+ and CD8+ repertoires were each analyzed separately, with the exception of combined analyses, where CD4+ and CD8+ sequences were merged in silico. Not all clones reach the TCRdb copy of this immuneACCESS table, which keeps in-frame sequences only. Checked studies attribute under half of the gap to unresolved V genes and leave the rest unexplained. V, J and clone size derive from that table, while D and trimming were established from the DNA sequence. Counted in this sample were roughly 70,000 clones; 93% of them appeared once. The ten largest clonotypes hold approximately 2.5% of the sample.

Interpreted using the paper, the time point label stands for: newly diagnosed, previously untreated cHL patient sample. As a comparison group for the relapsed/refractory trial patients, PBMCs were sequenced from patients with newly diagnosed, previously untreated classical Hodgkin lymphoma. Peripheral blood was collected in 8 mL Vacutainer Cell Preparation Tubes, from which PBMCs were isolated by centrifugation and then cryopreserved. The specimen sequenced was peripheral blood mononuclear cells (PBMCs). The rearrangement joined TRBV2 to TRBJ2-5; TRBD2 is a possible D gene, resting on 6 matching bases. The receptor was isolated from a human donor with classical Hodgkin lymphoma. The CDR3: CASLRGGETQYF. The nucleotide sequence reads TGTGCCAGCTTGCGGGGTGGAGAGACCCAGTACTTC.